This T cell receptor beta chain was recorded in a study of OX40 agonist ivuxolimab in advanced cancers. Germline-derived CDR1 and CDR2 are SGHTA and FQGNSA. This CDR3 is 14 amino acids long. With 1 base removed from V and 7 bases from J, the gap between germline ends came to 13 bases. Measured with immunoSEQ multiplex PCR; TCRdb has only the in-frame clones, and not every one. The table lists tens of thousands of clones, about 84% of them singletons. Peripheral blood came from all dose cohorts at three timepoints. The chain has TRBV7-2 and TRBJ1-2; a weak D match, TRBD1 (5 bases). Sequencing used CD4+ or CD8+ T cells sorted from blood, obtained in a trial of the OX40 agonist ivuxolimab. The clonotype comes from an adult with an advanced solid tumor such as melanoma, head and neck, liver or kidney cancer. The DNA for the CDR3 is TGTGCCAGCAGCTTAGGGGGGAGTCCGGGTGGCTACACCTTC. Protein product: CASSLGGSPGGYTF.